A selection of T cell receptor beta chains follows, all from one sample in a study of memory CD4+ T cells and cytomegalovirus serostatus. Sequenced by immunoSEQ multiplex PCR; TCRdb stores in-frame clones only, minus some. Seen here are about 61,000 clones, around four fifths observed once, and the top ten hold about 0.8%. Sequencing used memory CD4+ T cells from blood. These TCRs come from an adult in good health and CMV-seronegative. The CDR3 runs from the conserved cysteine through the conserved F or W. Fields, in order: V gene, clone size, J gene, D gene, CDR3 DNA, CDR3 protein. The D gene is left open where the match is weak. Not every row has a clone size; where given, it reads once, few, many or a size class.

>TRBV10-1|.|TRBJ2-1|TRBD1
TGCGCCAGCAGCTCAGGGGGAAAATACAATGAGCAGTTCTTC
CASSSGGKYNEQFF
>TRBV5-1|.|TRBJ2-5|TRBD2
TGCGCCAGCAGCTTGGGGATAGCGGGGGGCTTCCAAGAGACCCAGTACTTC
CASSLGIAGGFQETQYF
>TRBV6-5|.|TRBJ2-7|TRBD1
TGTGCCAGCAGTTACTCGACAGGGGGCTACGAGCAGTACTTC
CASSYSTGGYEQYF
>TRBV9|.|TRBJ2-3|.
TGTGCCAGCACCGAAGTCCGGGGCACAGATACGCAGTATTTT
CASTEVRGTDTQYF
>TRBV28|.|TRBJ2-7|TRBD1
TGTGCCAGCAGGGAATGGACAGGGAGCTCCTACGAGCAGTACTTC
CASREWTGSSYEQYF
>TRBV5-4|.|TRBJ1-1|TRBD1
TGTGCCAGCAGCAACCGGGACAGCGGAATGAACACTGAAGCTTTCTTT
CASSNRDSGMNTEAFF
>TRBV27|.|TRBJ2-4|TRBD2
TGTGCCAGCAGTTTGAGTAGCGGGCCCAAAAACATTCAGTACTTC
CASSLSSGPKNIQYF
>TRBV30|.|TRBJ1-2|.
TGTGCCTGGAGTGTACAGGGCTACTATGGCTACACCTTC
CAWSVQGYYGYTF
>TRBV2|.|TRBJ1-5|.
TGTGCCAGCAGCACGGGCCCCACGTCGCCCCAGCATTTT
CASSTGPTSPQHF
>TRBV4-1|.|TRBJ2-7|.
TGCGCCAGCAGTCGAGGGGCGGGTGGAGGGTACGAGCAGTACTTC
CASSRGAGGGYEQYF
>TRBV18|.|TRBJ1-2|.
TGTGCCAGCTCACCACCGGTCGGAATCTACTATGGCTACACCTTC
CASSPPVGIYYGYTF
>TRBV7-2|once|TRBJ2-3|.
TGTGCCAGCAGCTCGCCGTGGGATACGCAGTATTTT
CASSSPWDTQYF
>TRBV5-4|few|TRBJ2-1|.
TGTGCCAGCAGCACCCCCGCCCAGATAAACAACAATGAGCAGTTCTTC
CASSTPAQINNNEQFF
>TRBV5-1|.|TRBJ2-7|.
TGCGCCAGCAGCATACAGGGTCGCGAGCAGTACTTC
CASSIQGREQYF
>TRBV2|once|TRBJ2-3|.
TGTGCCAGCAGTCCGACCGGGGCCAGCACAGATACGCAGTATTTT
CASSPTGASTDTQYF
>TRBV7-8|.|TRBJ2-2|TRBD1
TGTGCCAGCAGCTTACGGGACAGGGCGAGCGGGGAGCTGTTTTTT
CASSLRDRASGELFF
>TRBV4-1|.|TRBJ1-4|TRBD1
TGCGCCAGCAGCCTAACGGACAGGGCGGGGGGGAGGACAAATGAAAAACTGTTTTTT
CASSLTDRAGGRTNEKLFF
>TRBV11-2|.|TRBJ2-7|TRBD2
TGTGCCAGCAGCCCCCTCGGTCGGACTAGCGGGGGAGTGTACGAGCAGTACTTC
CASSPLGRTSGGVYEQYF
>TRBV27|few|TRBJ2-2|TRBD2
TGTGCCAGCAGACCCACTAGCGGGAGAAGCACCGGGGAGCTGTTTTTT
CASRPTSGRSTGELFF
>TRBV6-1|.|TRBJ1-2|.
TGTGCCAGCAGGGGGGTGGAAGGGAATGGCTACACCTTC
CASRGVEGNGYTF
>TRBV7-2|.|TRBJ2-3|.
TGTGCCAGCAGCTTGTTCGCAGATACGCAGTATTTT
CASSLFADTQYF
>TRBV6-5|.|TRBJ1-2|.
TGTGCCAGCAGCCAGCGGGATAACTATGGCTACACCTTC
CASSQRDNYGYTF
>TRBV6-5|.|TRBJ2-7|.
TGTGCCAGCAGTGAGTCCAGGGGTGGCTACGAGCAGTACTTC
CASSESRGGYEQYF
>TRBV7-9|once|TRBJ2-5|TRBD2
TGTGCCAGCAGCTTCGGTTCTTTAGCGGGGACTCAAGAGACCCAGTACTTC
CASSFGSLAGTQETQYF
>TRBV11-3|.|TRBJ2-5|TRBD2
TGTGCCAGCAGCTTAGATACGGGAGGACGGGAGACCCAGTACTTC
CASSLDTGGRETQYF
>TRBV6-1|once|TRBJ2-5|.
TGTGCCAGCAGGGAACGAACACGACAGGCCTTGTACCAAGAGACCCAGTACTTC
CASRERTRQALYQETQYF
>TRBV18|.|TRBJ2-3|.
TGTGCCAGCTCACCAGCCTCCAGGGTAACCACAGATACGCAGTATTTT
CASSPASRVTTDTQYF
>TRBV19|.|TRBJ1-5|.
TGTGCCAGTAGTATAGATCCTTTAAGGTTTGGACAGCCCCAGCATTTT
CASSIDPLRFGQPQHF
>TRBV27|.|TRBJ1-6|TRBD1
TGTGCCAGCAGTATCAGGACAGGTCATAATTCACCCCTCCACTTT
CASSIRTGHNSPLHF
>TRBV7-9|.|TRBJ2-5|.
TGTGCCAGCAGCTTAGGGATACCCCAAGAGACCCAGTACTTC
CASSLGIPQETQYF
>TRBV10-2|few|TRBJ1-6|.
TGCGCCAGCAGCCCAGCGAGCTCCTATAATTCACCCCTCCACTTT
CASSPASSYNSPLHF
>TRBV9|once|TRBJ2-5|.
TGTGCCAGCAGCGTAGCGGGGGACCTAGAGACCCAGTACTTC
CASSVAGDLETQYF
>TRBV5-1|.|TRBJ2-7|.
TGCGCCAGCGCGTATGGGGAGCACTACGAGCAGTACTTC
CASAYGEHYEQYF
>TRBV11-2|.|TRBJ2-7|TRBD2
TGTGCCAGCAGCTCCGGGACTAGCGGCCCGTCCTACGAGCAGTACTTC
CASSSGTSGPSYEQYF
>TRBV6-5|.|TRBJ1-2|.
TGTGCCAGCAGTTCCCGTAACTATGGCTACACCTTC
CASSSRNYGYTF
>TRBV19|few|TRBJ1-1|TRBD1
TGTGCCACCAGGGACAGCTACACTGAAGCTTTCTTT
CATRDSYTEAFF
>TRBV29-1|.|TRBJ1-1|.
TGCAGCGTTGCAAGGGGAAACACTGAAGCTTTCTTT
CSVARGNTEAFF
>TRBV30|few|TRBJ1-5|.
TGTGCCTGGAGTGAGCAGGGAAGTCCCAATCAGCCCCAGCATTTT
CAWSEQGSPNQPQHF
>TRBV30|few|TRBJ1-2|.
TGTGCCTGGAGGGACAGTTTCTATGGCTACACCTTC
CAWRDSFYGYTF
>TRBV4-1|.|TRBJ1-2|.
TGCGCCAGCAGCCTAGCTAAAGGGGCCTTCTCTGGCTACACCTTC
CASSLAKGAFSGYTF
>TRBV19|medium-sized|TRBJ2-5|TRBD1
TGTGCCAGTAGCCACCGGACAGGGGGCGAGGGCCAAGAGACCCAGTACTTC
CASSHRTGGEGQETQYF
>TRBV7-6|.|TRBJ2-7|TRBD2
TGTGCCAGCAGCTTAGCGGGGGGGGAGCAGTACTTC
CASSLAGGEQYF
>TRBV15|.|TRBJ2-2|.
TGTGCCACCAGGGAGGGGGGAGGGGGAAACACCGGGGAGCTGTTTTTT
CATREGGGGNTGELFF
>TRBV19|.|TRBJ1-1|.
TGTGCCAGTAGTATAACATGGGGGGTGGGGAACACTGAAGCTTTCTTT
CASSITWGVGNTEAFF
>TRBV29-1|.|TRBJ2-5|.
TGCAGCGTTGCCCGGGGCTCGGGAGAGACCCAGTACTTC
CSVARGSGETQYF
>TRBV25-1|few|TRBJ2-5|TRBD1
TGTGCCAGCAGTGAGGGGCAGGGGGCAAGTAGTCAAGAGACCCAGTACTTC
CASSEGQGASSQETQYF
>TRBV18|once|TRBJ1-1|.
TGTGCCAGCTCGCCGACAGGGAACACTGAAGCTTTCTTT
CASSPTGNTEAFF
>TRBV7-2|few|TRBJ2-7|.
TGTGCCAGCAGCCCCGACAGGTCCTCCTACGAGCAGTACTTC
CASSPDRSSYEQYF
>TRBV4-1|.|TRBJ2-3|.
TGCGCCAGCAGCCAAGGACTCACAGATACGCAGTATTTT
CASSQGLTDTQYF
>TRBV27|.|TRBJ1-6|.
TGTGCCAGCAGTTCTGGGGGGGGGCATCGCTATAATTCACCCCTCCACTTT
CASSSGGGHRYNSPLHF
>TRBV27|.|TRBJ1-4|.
TGTGCCAGCAGTAAATCAACTAATGAAAAACTGTTTTTT
CASSKSTNEKLFF
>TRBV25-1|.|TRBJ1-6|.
TGTGCCAGCAGTGAATCCCTCGGGGATCACTCACCCCTCCACTTT
CASSESLGDHSPLHF
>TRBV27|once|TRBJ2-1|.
TGTGCCAGCAGTTTAGAGTCAGGCATTGAGCAGTTCTTC
CASSLESGIEQFF
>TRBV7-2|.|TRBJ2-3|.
TGTGCCAGCAGCTTTTACGGGGATACGCAGTATTTT
CASSFYGDTQYF
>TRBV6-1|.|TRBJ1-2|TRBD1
TGTGCCAGCAGCTCCCACCAGGGGGCCGGCTATGGCTACACCTTC
CASSSHQGAGYGYTF
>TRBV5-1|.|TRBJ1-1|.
TGCGCCAGCACCCAGGCAGGGTCCGGCACTGAAGCTTTCTTT
CASTQAGSGTEAFF
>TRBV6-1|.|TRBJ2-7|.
TGTGCCACCCTAAGAGAGGCTTTCTCCTACGAGCAGTACTTC
CATLREAFSYEQYF